The sequence of this T cell receptor (beta chain) was determined in a study of cytomegalovirus exposure and HLA in healthy donors. The PCR employed 60 Vbeta primers together with 13 Jbeta primers. Generated by immunoSEQ multiplex PCR, the TCRdb table keeps only in-frame clones and is missing some. Here the sample spans roughly 120,000 clones, around 80% being singletons. CDR3 length equals 12 residues. Per germline, CDR1 LNHDA and CDR2 SQIVND (reference sequence). Trimming removed 4 bases from V and 7 bases from J, with 7 bases in between. This clonotype was sampled from a woman under 30 in good health and CMV-seropositive. The sequenced sample consisted of PBMCs. The chain is built from TRBV19 and TRBJ2-2, with D maybe TRBD2 (5 bases). The CDR3 DNA reads TGTGCCAGTAGTAGAGGGTTCGGGGAGCTGTTTTTT. It codes for CASSRGFGELFF. The whole variable domain, remainder taken from reference TRBV19 and TRBJ2-2, is DGGITQSPKYLFRKEGQNVTLSCEQNLNHDAMYWYRQDPGQGLRLIYYSQIVNDFQKGDIAEGYSVSREKKESFPLTVTSAQKNPTAFYLCASSRGFGELFFGEGSRLTVL.